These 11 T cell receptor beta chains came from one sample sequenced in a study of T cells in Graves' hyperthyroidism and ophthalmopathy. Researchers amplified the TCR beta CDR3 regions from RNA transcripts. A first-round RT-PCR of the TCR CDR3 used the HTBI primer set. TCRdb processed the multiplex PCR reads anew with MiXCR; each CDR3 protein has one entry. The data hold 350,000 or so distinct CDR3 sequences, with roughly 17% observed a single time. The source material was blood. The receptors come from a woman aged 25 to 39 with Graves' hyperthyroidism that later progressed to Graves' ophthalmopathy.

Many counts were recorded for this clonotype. In DNA, the CDR3 is TGTGCCAGCAGTTTACGTCCCCCCGGGAGGAACACCGGGGAGCTGTTTTTT. Translating gives CASSLRPPGRNTGELFF. The V gene is TRBV12-3 or TRBV12-4, the J gene TRBJ2-2; D is possibly TRBD2 (6 bases). V lost 2 bases, J lost 1 base, and 14 bases lay in between. This CDR3 spans 17 amino acids.

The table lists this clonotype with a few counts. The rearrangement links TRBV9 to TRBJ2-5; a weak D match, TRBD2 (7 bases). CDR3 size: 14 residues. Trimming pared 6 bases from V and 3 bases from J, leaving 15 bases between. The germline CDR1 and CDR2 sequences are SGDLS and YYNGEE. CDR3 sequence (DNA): TGTGCCAGCACCGAGGGGGGGGATGAAGAGACCCAGTACTTC. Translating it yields CASTEGGDEETQYF. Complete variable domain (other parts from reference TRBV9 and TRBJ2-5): DSGVTQTPKHLITATGQRVTLRCSPRSGDLSVYWYQQSLDQGLQFLIQYYNGEERAKGNILERFSAQQFPDLHSELNLSSLELGDSALYFCASTEGGDEETQYFGPGTRLLVL.

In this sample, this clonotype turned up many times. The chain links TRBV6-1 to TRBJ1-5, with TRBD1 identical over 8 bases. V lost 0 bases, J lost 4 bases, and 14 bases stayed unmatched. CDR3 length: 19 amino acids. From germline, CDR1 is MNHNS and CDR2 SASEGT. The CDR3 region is CASSEAPTRTGTGNQPQHF. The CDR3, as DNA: TGTGCCAGCAGTGAAGCCCCAACAAGGACCGGGACAGGTAATCAGCCCCAGCATTTT.

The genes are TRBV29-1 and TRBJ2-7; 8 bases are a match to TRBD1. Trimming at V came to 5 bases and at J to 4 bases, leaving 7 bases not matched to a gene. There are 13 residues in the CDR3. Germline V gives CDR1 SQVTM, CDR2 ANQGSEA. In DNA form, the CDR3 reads TGCAGCGTTTCCCAGGGGGCCCATTACGAGCAGTACTTC. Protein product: CSVSQGAHYEQYF.

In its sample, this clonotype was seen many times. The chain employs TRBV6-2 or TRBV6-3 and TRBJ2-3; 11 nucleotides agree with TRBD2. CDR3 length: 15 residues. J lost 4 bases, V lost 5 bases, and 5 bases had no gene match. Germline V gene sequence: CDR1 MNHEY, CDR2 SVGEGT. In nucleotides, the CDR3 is TGTGCCAGCAGTGTAGTAGCGGGGGGGCCAGATACGCAGTATTTT. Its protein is CASSVVAGGPDTQYF.

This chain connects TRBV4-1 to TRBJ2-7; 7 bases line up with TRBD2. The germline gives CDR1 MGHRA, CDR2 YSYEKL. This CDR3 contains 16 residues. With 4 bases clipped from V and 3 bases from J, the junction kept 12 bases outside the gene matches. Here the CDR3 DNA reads TGCGCCAGCAGCCCATTGTCGGGGGGTCCGAGCTACGAGCAGTACTTC. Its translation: CASSPLSGGPSYEQYF.

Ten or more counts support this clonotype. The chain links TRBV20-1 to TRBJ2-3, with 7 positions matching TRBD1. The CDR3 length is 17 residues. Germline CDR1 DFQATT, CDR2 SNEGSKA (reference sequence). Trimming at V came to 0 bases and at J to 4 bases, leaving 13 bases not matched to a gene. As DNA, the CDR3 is TGCAGTGCTAGAGATTACCTCTCACAGGGGCCCTCAGATACGCAGTATTTT. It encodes CSARDYLSQGPSDTQYF.

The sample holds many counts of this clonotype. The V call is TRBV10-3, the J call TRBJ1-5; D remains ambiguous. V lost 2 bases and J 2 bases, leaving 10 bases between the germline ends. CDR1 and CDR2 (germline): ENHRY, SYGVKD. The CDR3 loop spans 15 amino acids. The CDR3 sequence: CAISEGTTRNQPQHF. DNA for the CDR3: TGTGCCATCAGTGAGGGAACGACACGCAATCAGCCCCAGCATTTT.

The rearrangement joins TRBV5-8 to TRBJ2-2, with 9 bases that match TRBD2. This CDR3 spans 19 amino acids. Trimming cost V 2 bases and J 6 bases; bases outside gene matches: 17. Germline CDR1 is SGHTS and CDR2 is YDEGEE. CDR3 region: CASSLRSSGIKNLAGELFF. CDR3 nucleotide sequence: TGTGCCAGCAGCTTACGATCTAGCGGGATAAAAAATCTTGCCGGGGAGCTGTTTTTT.

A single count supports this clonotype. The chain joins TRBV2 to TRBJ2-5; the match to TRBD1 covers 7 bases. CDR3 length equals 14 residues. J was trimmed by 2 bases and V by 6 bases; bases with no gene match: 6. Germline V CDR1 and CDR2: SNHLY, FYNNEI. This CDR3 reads CASSQGTAQETQYF. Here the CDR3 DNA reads TGTGCCAGCAGCCAAGGGACAGCTCAAGAGACCCAGTACTTC.

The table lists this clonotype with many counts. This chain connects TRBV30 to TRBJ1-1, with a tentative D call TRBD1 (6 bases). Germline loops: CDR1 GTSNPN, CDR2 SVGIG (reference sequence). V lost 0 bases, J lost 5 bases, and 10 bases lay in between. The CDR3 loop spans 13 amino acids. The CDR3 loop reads CAWSVQGRTEAFF. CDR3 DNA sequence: TGTGCCTGGAGTGTACAGGGTCGAACTGAAGCTTTCTTT.